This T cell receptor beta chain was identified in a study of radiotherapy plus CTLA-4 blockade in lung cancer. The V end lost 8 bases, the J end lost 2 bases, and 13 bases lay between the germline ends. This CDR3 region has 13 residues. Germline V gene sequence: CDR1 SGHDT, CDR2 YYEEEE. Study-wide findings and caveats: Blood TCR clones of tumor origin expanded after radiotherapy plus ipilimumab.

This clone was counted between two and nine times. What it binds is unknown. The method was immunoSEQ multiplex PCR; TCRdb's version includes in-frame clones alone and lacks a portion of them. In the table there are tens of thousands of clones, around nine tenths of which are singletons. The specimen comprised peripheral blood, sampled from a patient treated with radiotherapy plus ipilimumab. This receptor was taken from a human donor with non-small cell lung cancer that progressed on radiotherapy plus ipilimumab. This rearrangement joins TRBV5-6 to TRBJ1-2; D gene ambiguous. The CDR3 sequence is CASHTILNYGYTF. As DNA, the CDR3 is TGTGCCAGTCACACGATTCTAAACTATGGCTACACCTTC.